The source of this TCR beta chain is a study of Ad26.COV2.S vaccination and SARS-CoV-2 variants. Method: immunoSEQ multiplex PCR; TCRdb's copy keeps in-frame clones and lacks some. The table lists 320,000 or so clones, about nine tenths of them singletons, with 5% to 6.5% in the top ten. The treatment is: around 19 received Ad26.COV2.S at low or high dose, single or two shots; about 5 received placebo; per-sample allocation not given. Vaccine and placebo recipients were sampled on day 63 after the first injection. Trimming took off 5 bases at V and 6 bases at J, with 8 bases between the two ends. The CDR3 consists of 12 residues. Germline CDR1 is SGHTA and CDR2 is FQGTGA.

This material consisted of peripheral blood, taken in a trial of Ad26.COV2.S vaccine versus placebo. The origin of this receptor is a person between 18 and 60 years old who received the Ad26.COV2.S COVID-19 vaccine or a placebo. This chain connects TRBV7-3 to TRBJ2-1; no clear D. CDR3 sequence: CASSPGINEQFF. CDR3 DNA sequence: TGTGCCAGCAGCCCGGGCATCAATGAGCAGTTCTTC. The full variable domain, with the rest looked up from reference TRBV7-3 and TRBJ2-1, is GAGVSQTPSNKVTEKGKYVELRCDPISGHTALYWYRQSLGQGPEFLIYFQGTGAADDSGLPNDRFFAVRPEGSVSTLKIQRTERGDSAVYLCASSPGINEQFFGPGTRLTVL.